The entry below gives a single T cell receptor (beta chain) sequence along with its context. As yet, its antigen is unknown. The record originates from a study of blood T cells in healthy people across ages. Study-wide results and limits: Among T cells, TCR beta diversity per million cells dropped roughly linearly as age rose. Naive T cell percentage by flow cytometry tracked strongly with beta diversity.

Together with a sample-barcoded 5' primer, a J-beta primer mix was included in a second PCR lasting about 6 to 11 cycles. TCRdb re-called the 5' RACE reads through MiXCR, storing one row per CDR3 protein. The sample holds 1.5 million to 2 million distinct CDR3 sequences, 34% seen once. V was trimmed by 1 base and J by 7 bases, leaving 14 bases between them. The germline V gene has CDR1 SGHVS and CDR2 FQNEAQ. The CDR3 is 14 residues long. The receptor comes from a young woman in good health. This chain uses TRBV7-8 with TRBJ2-7; either TRBD1 or TRBD2 may supply D (7 bases each). The specimen sequenced was blood. In DNA form, the CDR3 reads TGTGCCAGCAGCTTAGTTCCAGGGGGGGGAGAGCAGTACTTC. It codes for CASSLVPGGGEQYF.